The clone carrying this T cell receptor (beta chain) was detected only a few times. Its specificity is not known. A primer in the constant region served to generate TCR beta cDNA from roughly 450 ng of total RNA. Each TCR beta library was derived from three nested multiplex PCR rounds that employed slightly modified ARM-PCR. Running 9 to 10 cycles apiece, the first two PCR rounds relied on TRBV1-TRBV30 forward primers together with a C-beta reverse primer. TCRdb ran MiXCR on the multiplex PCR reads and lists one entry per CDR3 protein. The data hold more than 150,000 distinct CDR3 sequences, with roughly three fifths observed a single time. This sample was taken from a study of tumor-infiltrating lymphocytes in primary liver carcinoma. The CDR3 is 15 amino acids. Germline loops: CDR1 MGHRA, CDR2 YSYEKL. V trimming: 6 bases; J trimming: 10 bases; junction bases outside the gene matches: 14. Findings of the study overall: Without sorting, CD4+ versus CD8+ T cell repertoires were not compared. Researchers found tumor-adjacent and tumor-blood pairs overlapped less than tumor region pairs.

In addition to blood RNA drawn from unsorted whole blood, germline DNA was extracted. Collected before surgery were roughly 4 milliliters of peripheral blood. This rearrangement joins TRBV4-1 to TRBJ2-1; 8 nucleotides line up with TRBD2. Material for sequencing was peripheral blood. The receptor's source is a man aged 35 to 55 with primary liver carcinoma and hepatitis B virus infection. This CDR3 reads CASRGTGTRLREQFF. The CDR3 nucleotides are TGCGCCAGCAGGGGGACCGGGACTAGATTAAGAGAGCAGTTCTTC.